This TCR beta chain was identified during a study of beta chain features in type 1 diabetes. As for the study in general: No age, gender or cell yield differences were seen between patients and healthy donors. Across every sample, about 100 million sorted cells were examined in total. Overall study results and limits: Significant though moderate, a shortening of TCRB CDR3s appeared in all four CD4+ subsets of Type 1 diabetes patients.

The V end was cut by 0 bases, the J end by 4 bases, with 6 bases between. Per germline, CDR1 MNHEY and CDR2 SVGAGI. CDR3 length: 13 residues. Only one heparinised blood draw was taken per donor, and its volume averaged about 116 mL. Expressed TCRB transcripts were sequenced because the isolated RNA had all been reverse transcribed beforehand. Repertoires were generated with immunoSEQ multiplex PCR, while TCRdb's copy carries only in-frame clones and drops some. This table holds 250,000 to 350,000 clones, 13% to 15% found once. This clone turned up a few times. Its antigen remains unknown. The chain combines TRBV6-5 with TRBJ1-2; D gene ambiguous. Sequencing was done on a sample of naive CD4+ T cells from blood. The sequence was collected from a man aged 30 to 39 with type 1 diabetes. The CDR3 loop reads CASSYSGVYGYTF. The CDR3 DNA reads TGTGCCAGCAGTTACTCGGGCGTCTATGGCTACACCTTC.